Reported below is one T cell receptor (beta chain). Antigen unknown. Germline CDR1 SGHNT, CDR2 YYREEE (reference sequence). The CDR3 has 13 residues. The V end was cut by 3 bases, the J end by 8 bases, with 14 bases between. The data stem from a study of T cell responses to AZD1222 COVID-19 vaccine. Study-level information: Some second doses came at about 4 weeks and others at about 12 weeks; these were pooled. Study-wide findings and caveats: Clonal diversity was possibly underestimated, and the donors were mostly white British, with more females. Repertoires were obtained solely post-peak T cell response.

Profiling relied on immunoSEQ multiplex PCR, and the TCRdb table lists in-frame clones only, not all of them. Of 130,000 to 150,000 clones listed, approximately 90% are singletons. This sequence was found in an adult in good health. This sample comprised peripheral blood, obtained on day 0 of AZD1222 vaccination. The chain combines TRBV5-4 with TRBJ1-2, with D maybe TRBD1 (5 bases). The CDR3 protein is CASSSTGGDGYTF. The CDR3 DNA is TGTGCCAGCAGCTCGACCGGGGGGGACGGCTACACCTTC.